This TCR beta chain was identified in a study of T cell clones after liver transplantation. Thawed unstimulated PBMCs were FACS-sorted by CD3, CD4 and CD8 into two populations. The CDR3 is 16 amino acids. The germline CDR1 and CDR2 sequences are LNHNV and YYDKDF (reference sequence). Trimming took 1 base from V and 3 from J, leaving 13 bases between them. Produced via immunoSEQ multiplex PCR; TCRdb's table is partial and in-frame only. The sample shows tens of thousands of clones, 80% of them seen only once. This TCR was sampled from a human patient who received a liver transplant. Some T cells may be graft donor cells. This specimen was CD4+ T cells from blood, taken 12 months after liver transplant. The rearrangement links TRBV15 to TRBJ1-3, with D maybe TRBD1 (5 bases). This CDR3 is CATSRGLGGDGNTIYF. In nucleotides, the CDR3 is TGTGCCACCAGCAGAGGCCTGGGAGGGGATGGAAACACCATATATTTT.